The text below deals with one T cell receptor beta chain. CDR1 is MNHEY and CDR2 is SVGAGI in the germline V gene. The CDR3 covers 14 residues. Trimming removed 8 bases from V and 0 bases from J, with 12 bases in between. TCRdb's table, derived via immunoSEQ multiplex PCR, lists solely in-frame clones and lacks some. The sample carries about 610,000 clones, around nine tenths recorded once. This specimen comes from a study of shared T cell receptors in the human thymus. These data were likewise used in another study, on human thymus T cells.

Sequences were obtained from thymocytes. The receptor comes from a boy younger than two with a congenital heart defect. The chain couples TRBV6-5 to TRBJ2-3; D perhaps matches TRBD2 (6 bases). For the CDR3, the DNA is TGTGCCAGCTACGCCGGGACTAGCACAGATACGCAGTATTTT. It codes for CASYAGTSTDTQYF.